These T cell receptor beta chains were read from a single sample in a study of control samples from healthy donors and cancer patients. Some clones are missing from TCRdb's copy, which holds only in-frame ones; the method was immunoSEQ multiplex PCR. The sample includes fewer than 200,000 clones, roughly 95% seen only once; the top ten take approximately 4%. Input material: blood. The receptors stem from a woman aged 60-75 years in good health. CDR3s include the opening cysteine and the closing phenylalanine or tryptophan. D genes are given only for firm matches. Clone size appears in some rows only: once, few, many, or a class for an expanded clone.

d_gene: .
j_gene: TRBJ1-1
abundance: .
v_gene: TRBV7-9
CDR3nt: TGTGCCAGCAGCTCCAGGGGTACAGGGAAGACTGAAGCTTTCTTT
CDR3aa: CASSSRGTGKTEAFF

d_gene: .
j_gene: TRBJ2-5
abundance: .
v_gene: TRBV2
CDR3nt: TGTGCCAGCAGGGACTTCCCGGGAGAGACCCAGTACTTC
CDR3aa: CASRDFPGETQYF

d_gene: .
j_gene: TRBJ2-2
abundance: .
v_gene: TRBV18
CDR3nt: TGTGCCAGCTCACCACCGTTCAGGGCGGACACCGGGGAGCTGTTTTTT
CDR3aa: CASSPPFRADTGELFF

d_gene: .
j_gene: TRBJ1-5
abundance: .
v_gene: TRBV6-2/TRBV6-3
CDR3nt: TGTGCCAGCAGCCTAATGCGGGATCAGCCCCAGCATTTT
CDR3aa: CASSLMRDQPQHF

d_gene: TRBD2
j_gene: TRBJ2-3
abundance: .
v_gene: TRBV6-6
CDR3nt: TGTGCCAGCAGTCCAGCGGGGGGGCCAGGGGGCACAGATACGCAGTATTTT
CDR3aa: CASSPAGGPGGTDTQYF

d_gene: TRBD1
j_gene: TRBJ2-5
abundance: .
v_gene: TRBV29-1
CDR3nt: TGCAGCGTTGAAGATCCCCAGACAGGGGGAGAGACCCAGTACTTC
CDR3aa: CSVEDPQTGGETQYF

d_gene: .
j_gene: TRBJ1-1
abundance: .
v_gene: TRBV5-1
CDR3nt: TGCGCCAGCAGTGAGGGGGGGAACACTGAAGCTTTCTTT
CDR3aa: CASSEGGNTEAFF

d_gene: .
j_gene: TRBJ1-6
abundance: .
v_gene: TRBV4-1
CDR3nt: TGCGCCAGCAGCCAAGAGGACGGAATTTCACCCCTCCACTTT
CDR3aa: CASSQEDGISPLHF

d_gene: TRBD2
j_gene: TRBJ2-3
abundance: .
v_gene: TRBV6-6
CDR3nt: TGTGCCAGCAGGGCCGGGACTAGCGGACCAGATACGCAGTATTTT
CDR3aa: CASRAGTSGPDTQYF

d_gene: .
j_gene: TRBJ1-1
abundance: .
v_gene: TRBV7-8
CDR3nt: TGTGCCAGCAGCTTAGTGGCACAGGGAAGAACTGAAGCTTTCTTT
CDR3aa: CASSLVAQGRTEAFF

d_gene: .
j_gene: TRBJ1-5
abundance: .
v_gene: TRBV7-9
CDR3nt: TGTGCCAGCAGCCACGACGGGGATAATCAGCCCCAGCATTTT
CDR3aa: CASSHDGDNQPQHF

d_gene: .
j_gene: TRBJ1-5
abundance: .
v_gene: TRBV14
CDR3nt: TGTGCCAGCAGCCAATCGAGGGCCGATCAGCCCCAGCATTTT
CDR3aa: CASSQSRADQPQHF

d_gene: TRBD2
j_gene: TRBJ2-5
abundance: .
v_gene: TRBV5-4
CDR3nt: TGTGCCAGCAGCTTAACTAGCGGGTTTAGCGAGACCCAGTACTTC
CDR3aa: CASSLTSGFSETQYF

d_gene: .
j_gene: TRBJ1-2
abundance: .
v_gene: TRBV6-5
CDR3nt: TGTGCCAGCAGTTACTCGATTCAGAGACCCTATGGCTGCACCTTC
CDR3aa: CASSYSIQRPYGCTF

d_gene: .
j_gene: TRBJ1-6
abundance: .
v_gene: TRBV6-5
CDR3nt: TGTGCCAGCAGTTATGGGGCAAATAATTCACCCCTCCACTTT
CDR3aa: CASSYGANNSPLHF

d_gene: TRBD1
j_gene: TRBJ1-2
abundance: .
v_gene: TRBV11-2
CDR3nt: TGTGCCAGCAGCTTGGGACAGGGTCTTGGCTACACCTTC
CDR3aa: CASSLGQGLGYTF

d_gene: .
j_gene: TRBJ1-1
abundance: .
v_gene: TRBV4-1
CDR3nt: TGCGCCAGCAGCCCAAGCGACCGCATGAACACTGAAGCTTTCTTT
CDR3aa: CASSPSDRMNTEAFF

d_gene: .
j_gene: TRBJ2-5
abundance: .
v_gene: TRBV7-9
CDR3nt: TGTGCCAGCAGCCTCAGGGTTAGTGGGAGCGAGACCCAGTACTTC
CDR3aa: CASSLRVSGSETQYF

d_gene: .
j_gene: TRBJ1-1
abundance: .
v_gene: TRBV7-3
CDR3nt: TGTGCCAGCAGCTCGAGGCGAGGGACTGAAGCTTTCTTT
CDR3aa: CASSSRRGTEAFF

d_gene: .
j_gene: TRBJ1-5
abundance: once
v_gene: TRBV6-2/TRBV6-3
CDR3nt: TGTGCCAGCAGTACGGACGGGGCCCGGCCCCAGCATTTT
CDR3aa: CASSTDGARPQHF

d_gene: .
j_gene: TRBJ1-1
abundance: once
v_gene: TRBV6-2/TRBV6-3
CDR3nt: TGTGCCAGCAGTTTGACCTATGCGAGCGGCACTGAAGCTTTCTTT
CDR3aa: CASSLTYASGTEAFF

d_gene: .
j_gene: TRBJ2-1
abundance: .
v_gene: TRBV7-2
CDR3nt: TGTGCCAGCAGCTTACAGGGCAGCTCCTACAATGAGCAGTTCTTC
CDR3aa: CASSLQGSSYNEQFF

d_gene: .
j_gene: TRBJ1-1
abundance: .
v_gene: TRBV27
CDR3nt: TGTGCCAGCAGCTTCGACTCAGGGTTTTACACTGAAGCTTTCTTT
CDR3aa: CASSFDSGFYTEAFF

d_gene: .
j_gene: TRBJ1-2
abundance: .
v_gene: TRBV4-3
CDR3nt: TGCGCCAGCAGCCAAGTGTACCCCCCGGCTGATGGCTACACCTTC
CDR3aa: CASSQVYPPADGYTF

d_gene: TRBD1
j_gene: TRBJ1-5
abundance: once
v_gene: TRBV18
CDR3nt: TGTGCCGAGGACAGGGGGCATCAGCCCCAGCATTTT
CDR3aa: CAEDRGHQPQHF

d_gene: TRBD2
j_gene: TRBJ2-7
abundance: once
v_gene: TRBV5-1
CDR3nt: TGCGCCAGCAGCCCCCGGACTAGCGGGGGTGAACCTAGTGAGCAGTACTTC
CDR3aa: CASSPRTSGGEPSEQYF

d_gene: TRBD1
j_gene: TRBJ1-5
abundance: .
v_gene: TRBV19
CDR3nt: TGTGCCAGTACCTTGACAGGGCCTCTTTCTCAGCCCCAGCATTTT
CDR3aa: CASTLTGPLSQPQHF

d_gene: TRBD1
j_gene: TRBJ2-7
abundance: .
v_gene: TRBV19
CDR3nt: TGTGCCAGTAGTATAGTACAGGGGGCTTACGAGCAGTACTTC
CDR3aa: CASSIVQGAYEQYF